This T cell receptor beta chain was obtained from a study of T cell repertoires in cytomegalovirus infection. Study-wide background: HLA-B-restricted CMV epitopes that are well studied, plus recently identified HLA-C-restricted ones, were used by the study. Public TCR beta signatures provided an indication of both CMV infection and a matching HLA type. Points from the study as a whole: The ex vivo response was dominated by HLA-C-restricted CMV-specific TCR beta clonotypes.

Remarks on this clonotype: Its cognate antigen is unknown.

TCRdb processed the reads anew with MiXCR; each CDR3 protein has one entry. The table lists 750,000 to 950,000 distinct CDR3 sequences, almost 30% of them singletons. V shed 1 base, J shed 7 bases, and the junction held 6 bases outside the gene matches. Germline CDR1 reads MNHEY; CDR2 reads SVGAGI. CDR3 length equals 15 residues. The sample consisted of cultured CD8+ T cells from PBMCs, taken from culture after CMV antigen stimulation. The TCR originated in a human donor in good health (CMV status not recorded). Some clones in this sample may be carry-over from other donors' samples. The rearrangement joins TRBV6-5 to TRBJ2-1, with 8 bases matching TRBD2. The CDR3 coding sequence is TGTGCCAGCAGTTACTTCGCGGGGGGCGAGAATGAGCAGTTCTTC. Its translation: CASSYFAGGENEQFF.